These 19 T cell receptor beta chains came from one sample sequenced in a study of blood T cell repertoires in COVID-19 (dated by TCRdb to about 2020). Libraries came from the immunoSEQ multiplex PCR assay. Here the immuneACCESS table is served through TCRdb, limited to in-frame sequences with V and J called. Missing clones are a known gap in these copies; in checked studies unresolved V genes cover under half, and the rest lacks a known reason. The sample data list about 220,000 clones, and approximately 89% of these were observed just once. Approximately 2.3% of the sample is taken by the ten largest. Sequencing was carried out using PBMCs or T cells enriched from blood (not recorded which). The receptor set was obtained from a woman aged 40 to 49 with acute COVID-19.

The gene calls are TRBV2 and TRBJ2-7; TRBD1 is a possible D gene (6 bases). CDR3 size: 15 residues. Germline V lookup: CDR1 SNHLY, CDR2 FYNNEI. Trimming cost V 8 bases and J 2 bases, with 19 bases left between them. CDR3 sequence (DNA): TGTGCCAGCGGCCCAAGGGGGATGGTGACCTACGAGCAGTACTTC. Its protein product is CASGPRGMVTYEQYF. The variable domain in full, with the rest retrieved from reference TRBV2 and TRBJ2-7, is EPEVTQTPSHQVTQMGQEVILRCVPISNHLYFYWYRQILGQKVEFLVSFYNNEISEKSEIFDDQFSVERPDGSNFTLKIRSTKLEDSAMYFCASGPRGMVTYEQYFGPGTRLTVT.

The chain combines TRBV10-3 with TRBJ1-5; TRBD1 might be the D (5 bases). Germline V gene sequence: CDR1 ENHRY, CDR2 SYGVKD. The CDR3 runs 15 residues. With 0 bases removed from V and 2 bases from J, the gap between germline ends came to 8 bases. CDR3 nucleotide sequence: TGTGCCATCAGTGAGTCGGGGCACCGCAATCAGCCCCAGCATTTT. Translating it yields CAISESGHRNQPQHF.

V is TRBV5-8 and J is TRBJ1-2; D not resolved. CDR1 is SGHTS, CDR2 YDEGEE, per germline. Trimming took off 1 base at V and 3 bases at J, with 10 bases between the two ends. The CDR3 totals 14 residues. The CDR3 loop reads CASSLWQSDYGYTF. The DNA of the CDR3 is TGTGCCAGCAGCTTGTGGCAGTCAGACTATGGCTACACCTTC.

The chain joins TRBV7-6 to TRBJ2-1; 10 bases are shared with TRBD2. The CDR3 runs 15 residues. Germline loops: CDR1 SGHVS, CDR2 FNYEAQ. Trimming removed 2 bases from V and 7 bases from J; junction bases left unmatched: 5. CDR3 DNA: TGTGCCAGCAGCTTAAGCGGGGGGGTTCTGAATGAGCAGTTCTTC. It codes for CASSLSGGVLNEQFF.

The V and J genes are TRBV29-1 and TRBJ2-1; 11 nucleotides line up with TRBD2. Losses at the gene ends were 5 bases for V and 7 bases for J; bases not matched to a gene: 7. CDR1 and CDR2 from the germline V gene are SQVTM and ANQGSEA. The CDR3 is 14 amino acids. The CDR3 nucleotides are TGCAGCGTTCAAACCCTAGCGGGGGGTAATGAGCAGTTCTTC. It codes for CSVQTLAGGNEQFF.

This clone occurred once. The rearrangement uses TRBV9 and TRBJ1-5, with D possibly TRBD1 on 5 matching bases. This CDR3 region has 13 residues. V was clipped by 7 bases and J by 7 bases, with 15 bases between them. Germline V gene data show CDR1 as SGDLS and CDR2 as YYNGEE. CDR3 protein: CASSRDDDQPQHF. Here the CDR3 DNA reads TGTGCCAGCTCCAGGGATGATGACCAGCCCCAGCATTTT.

V is TRBV4-1 and J is TRBJ2-3; TRBD1 agrees at 8 bases. Germline V lookup: CDR1 MGHRA, CDR2 YSYEKL. The CDR3 loop spans 17 amino acids. Germline trimming cut 4 bases from V and 2 bases from J; bases unmatched to any gene: 11. The CDR3 coding sequence is TGCGCCAGCAGCCCATACGTGACAGGGGCGAACACAGATACGCAGTATTTT. Protein: CASSPYVTGANTDTQYF.

The CDR3 loop is CASSELAGGRGPQETQYF. CDR3 DNA: TGCGCCAGCAGTGAATTAGCGGGGGGGCGGGGACCCCAAGAGACCCAGTACTTC. The chain employs TRBV10-2 and TRBJ2-5; the match to TRBD2 covers 11 bases. Germline-derived CDR1 and CDR2 are WSHSY and SAAADI. The CDR3 is 18 residues long. Losses at the gene ends were 3 bases for V and 1 base for J; bases not matched to a gene: 10.

This chain connects TRBV2 to TRBJ1-5, with 7 bases fitting TRBD1. This CDR3 region has 14 residues. V was clipped by 7 bases and J by 0 bases; unmatched bases: 3. Germline loops: CDR1 SNHLY, CDR2 FYNNEI. This CDR3 is CASTRTGSNQPQHF. CDR3 bases: TGTGCCAGCACACGGACAGGTAGCAATCAGCCCCAGCATTTT.

The chain's CDR3 is CASSQPGTGGFVPYEQYV. In DNA form, the CDR3 reads TGTGCCAGCAGCCAACCCGGGACAGGGGGCTTCGTCCCCTACGAGCAGTACGTC. The chain couples TRBV3-1 (or the pseudogene TRBV3-2) to TRBJ2-7, with 12 bases lining up with TRBD1. Germline-derived CDR1 and CDR2 are LGHDT and YNNKEL (reference sequence). Unmatched junction bases numbered 10, after V lost 2 bases and J lost 2 bases. This CDR3 contains 18 residues.

The chain has TRBV4-1 and TRBJ2-6; D is ambiguous. The V gene's germline CDR1 is MGHRA and CDR2 YSYEKL. The V gene lost 3 bases and the J gene lost 0 bases, with 6 bases spanning the gap. This CDR3 has 15 amino acids. The CDR3 here is CASSQESSGANVLTF. In DNA form, the CDR3 reads TGCGCCAGCAGCCAGGAGAGCTCTGGGGCCAACGTCCTGACTTTC.

The chain employs TRBV18 and TRBJ1-1; no reliable D call. The germline V and J ends were trimmed by 1 base and 5 bases, with 11 bases remaining between them. CDR1 is KGHSH, CDR2 LQKENI, per germline. The CDR3 is 14 amino acids. CDR3 nucleotides: TGTGCCAGCTCACCACAGGGCGAGGGAACTGAAGCTTTCTTT. Translating it yields CASSPQGEGTEAFF.

This chain links TRBV6-2 or TRBV6-3 with TRBJ2-5; TRBD2 matches 10 bases. In germline, CDR1 is MNHEY, CDR2 SVGEGT. The length of the CDR3 is 16 residues. Trimming cost V 5 bases and J 10 bases; bases outside gene matches: 16. CDR3 residues: CASSPRTSGYRGSQYF. The CDR3 DNA follows: TGTGCCAGCAGTCCGAGGACTAGCGGTTACCGGGGGAGCCAGTACTTC.

This clone has a single count. The CDR3 nucleotides read TGCGCCAGCAGCCTCGGAGGCAGCTCTGGAAACACCATATATTTT. Its protein product is CASSLGGSSGNTIYF. This rearrangement joins TRBV5-1 to TRBJ1-3; D ambiguous. From germline, CDR1 is SGHRS and CDR2 YFSETQ. The CDR3 spans 15 residues. Trimming shortened V by 4 bases and J by 0 bases, and 11 bases separated the two germline ends.

This clone was seen a single time. The chain has TRBV18 and TRBJ1-1; weak D call: TRBD1 (5 bases). Trimming stripped 1 base from V and 0 bases from J, with 12 bases between. From germline, CDR1 is KGHSH and CDR2 LQKENI. This CDR3 contains 16 residues. The CDR3 coding sequence is TGTGCCAGCTCACCACAGTTTGCAGGGCTGAACACTGAAGCTTTCTTT. Residues: CASSPQFAGLNTEAFF.

V gene TRBV7-2 combines with J gene TRBJ2-1; TRBD2 agrees at 12 bases. Germline lookup yields CDR1 SGHTA and CDR2 FQGNSA. The CDR3 length is 16 residues. Unmatched junction bases numbered 5, after V lost 4 bases and J lost 4 bases. The CDR3 is CASSSRLAGVYNEQFF. DNA of the CDR3: TGTGCCAGCAGCTCCCGACTAGCGGGAGTATACAATGAGCAGTTCTTC.

The rearrangement uses TRBV27 and TRBJ1-6; maybe TRBD1 (5 bases). CDR1 and CDR2 from the germline V gene are MNHEY and SMNVEV (reference sequence). The CDR3 covers 16 residues. V was trimmed by 7 bases and J by 0 bases, leaving 13 bases between them. The CDR3 here is CASTRQPSSYNSPLHF. CDR3 bases: TGTGCCAGCACGAGACAGCCAAGCTCCTATAATTCACCCCTCCACTTT.

This clone was found a few times. This chain joins TRBV30 and TRBJ1-1; tentatively, D is TRBD1 (6 bases). Trimming pared 3 bases from V and 3 bases from J, leaving 11 bases between. The CDR3 is 13 residues long. Germline CDR1 GTSNPN, CDR2 SVGIG (reference sequence). The CDR3 region has the DNA TGTGCCTGGAGGGGGGCAGGGGACACTGAAGCTTTCTTT. Its translation: CAWRGAGDTEAFF. The complete variable domain, with remaining parts taken from reference TRBV30 and TRBJ1-1, reads SQTIHQWPATLVQPVGSPLSLECTVEGTSNPNLYWYRQAAGRGLQLLFYSVGIGQISSEVPQNLSASRPQDRQFILSSKKLLLSDSGFYLCAWRGAGDTEAFFGQGTRLTVV.

The rearrangement links TRBV24-1 to TRBJ1-2; D gene ambiguous. The CDR3 consists of 15 residues. With 10 bases removed from V and 7 bases from J, the gap between germline ends came to 24 bases. The germline V gene encodes CDR1 KGHDR and CDR2 SFDVKD. The CDR3 spells CATSDSRILVGGYTF. DNA for the CDR3: TGTGCCACGTCGGATTCGAGGATTTTAGTTGGTGGCTACACCTTC.